The 30 T cell receptor beta chains reported below all come from one sample, sequenced in a study of shared clonotypes between healthy human individuals. Repertoires were generated with immunoSEQ multiplex PCR, while TCRdb's copy carries only in-frame clones and drops some. Among some 660,000 clones listed, around 73% were seen once. What was sequenced was memory CD4+ T cells sorted from blood. Subset here: CD45RA-negative fraction. The receptors stem from a woman under 40 in good health.

The chain is built from TRBV6-1 and TRBJ1-3; D is ambiguous. Germline V gene data show CDR1 as MNHNS and CDR2 as SASEGT. V was cut by 7 bases and J by 0 bases, with 10 bases left in between. The CDR3 runs 14 residues. CDR3 coding DNA: TGTGCCAGCACCGACTTAGACTCTGGAAACACCATATATTTT. Translation: CASTDLDSGNTIYF.

This sequence joins TRBV28 and TRBJ2-2; 7 nucleotides align to TRBD1. CDR3 length equals 15 residues. Germline V gene lookup returns CDR1 MDHEN and CDR2 SYDVKM. V was clipped by 3 bases and J by 1 base; unmatched bases: 2. In DNA form, the CDR3 reads TGTGCCAGCAGTTTGACAGGGTGGAACACCGGGGAGCTGTTTTTT. Amino acid sequence: CASSLTGWNTGELFF.

This clone was seen at least ten times. This sequence joins TRBV30 and TRBJ1-1; D possibly corresponds to TRBD1 (6 bases). Trimming removed 4 bases at V and 5 bases at J, with 17 bases between. The CDR3 is 14 amino acids. Per germline, CDR1 GTSNPN and CDR2 SVGIG (reference sequence). The CDR3 DNA follows: TGTGCCTGGACTATCGGGGGCGTAGGTACTGAAGCTTTCTTT. It translates to CAWTIGGVGTEAFF.

Here the CDR3 reads CASSPTGGISYNEQFF. CDR3 nucleotide sequence: TGTGCCAGCTCACCTACGGGAGGGATATCCTACAATGAGCAGTTCTTC. The V gene is TRBV18, the J gene TRBJ2-1; TRBD2 agrees at 8 bases. This CDR3 has 16 amino acids. Per the germline V gene, CDR1 is KGHSH and CDR2 is LQKENI. V lost 3 bases and J lost 1; bases outside the gene matches: 5.

The J gene is TRBJ2-6, the V gene TRBV5-8, with 7 bases identical to TRBD1. The CDR3 is made up of 18 amino acids. The V and J ends lost 3 bases and 0 bases, in that order; junction bases with no gene match: 9. Germline loops: CDR1 SGHTS, CDR2 YDEGEE. CDR3 DNA: TGTGCCAGCAGCTCCAAGGGACAGATTTCCTCTGGGGCCAACGTCCTGACTTTC. The encoded protein is CASSSKGQISSGANVLTF.

V is TRBV27 and J is TRBJ2-2; 7 nucleotides agree with TRBD1. CDR1 MNHEY and CDR2 SMNVEV come from the germline V gene (reference sequence). V lost 8 bases to trimming and J lost 0 bases; unmatched junction nucleotides: 9. This CDR3 has 16 residues. CDR3 in amino acids: CASGNRQGTNTGELFF. The CDR3 DNA follows: TGTGCCAGCGGGAACAGACAGGGAACGAACACCGGGGAGCTGTTTTTT.

The rearrangement links TRBV20-1 to TRBJ2-1; D gene uncertain. Germline values: CDR1 DFQATT, CDR2 SNEGSKA (reference sequence). The CDR3 is 10 amino acids. V lost 5 bases and J 8 bases, leaving 7 bases between the germline ends. The CDR3 DNA reads TGCAGTGCTTCACCGGATGAGCAGTTCTTC. Protein product: CSASPDEQFF.

The chain carries TRBV5-4 and TRBJ1-1; D might be TRBD1 (5 bases). CDR3 length: 14 amino acids. Germline CDR1 and CDR2: SGHNT and YYREEE (reference sequence). The V end was cut by 0 bases, the J end by 3 bases, with 9 bases between. CDR3 in DNA: TGTGCCAGCAGCTTGGCAGGGTACGACACTGAAGCTTTCTTT. It is translated as CASSLAGYDTEAFF.

The chain is built from TRBV9 and TRBJ2-2; TRBD2 matches at 9 bases. The CDR3 runs to 17 residues. CDR1 and CDR2 (germline): SGDLS, YYNGEE. The V gene end was trimmed by 0 bases and the J gene end by 8 bases; junction bases not matched to a gene: 11. The DNA of the CDR3 is TGTGCCAGCAGCGTAGACGGGCTAGCGGGGCTATGGGGGGAGCTGTTTTTT. Amino acids: CASSVDGLAGLWGELFF.

This clone was observed many times. CDR3 DNA: TGTGCCAGCAGTGAAGACGGGGGTTCGGGCAATCAGCCCCAGCATTTT. As protein: CASSEDGGSGNQPQHF. The chain uses TRBV6-1 and TRBJ1-5; a possible D gene is TRBD1 (5 bases). Deletions cut 1 base from V and 2 bases from J, with 12 bases between. The length of the CDR3 is 16 residues. The germline V gene encodes CDR1 MNHNS and CDR2 SASEGT.

The gene calls are TRBV7-8 and TRBJ1-1, with D tentatively TRBD1 (6 bases). Germline CDR1 SGHVS, CDR2 FQNEAQ. This CDR3 contains 14 residues. The V and J ends lost 4 bases and 3 bases respectively, with 12 bases between them. CDR3 sequence: CASSSGVADTEAFF. The CDR3 DNA sequence: TGTGCCAGCAGCTCAGGGGTTGCGGACACTGAAGCTTTCTTT.

The chain is built from TRBV4-1 and TRBJ1-6, with a possible D match to TRBD1 (6 bases). This CDR3 contains 16 residues. Germline V lookup: CDR1 MGHRA, CDR2 YSYEKL. The V end lost 4 bases, the J end lost 8 bases, and 18 bases lay between the germline ends. In DNA, the CDR3 is TGCGCCAGCAGCCTCCGCTCCGGGGGGGCGGATTCACCCCTCCACTTT. It encodes CASSLRSGGADSPLHF.

The gene calls are TRBV15 and TRBJ2-5; 12 bases match TRBD2. The CDR3 loop spans 16 amino acids. Germline lookup yields CDR1 LNHNV and CDR2 YYDKDF (reference sequence). J was trimmed by 5 bases and V by 5 bases; bases with no gene match: 9. In nucleotides, the CDR3 is TGTGCCACCAGCCCTCGGACTAGCGGGAACAGGGAGACCCAGTACTTC. This codes for CATSPRTSGNRETQYF.

The V and J genes are TRBV7-9 and TRBJ2-2; no definite D call. The V gene lost 5 bases and the J gene lost 5 bases, with 6 bases spanning the gap. Germline V CDR1 and CDR2: SEHNR, FQNEAQ (reference sequence). This CDR3 is built from 12 residues. Here the CDR3 reads CASSKTTGELFF. The CDR3 nucleotides are TGTGCCAGCAGCAAGACAACCGGGGAGCTGTTTTTT.

This clone was seen only a few times. The V gene is TRBV10-1, the J gene TRBJ1-2; 8 bases are a match to TRBD1. In germline, CDR1 is WNHNN, CDR2 SYGVQD (reference sequence). The CDR3 length is 14 residues. The ends lost 3 bases at V and 4 bases at J; junction bases unmatched: 4. The CDR3 spells CASSDGTGGYGYTF. In DNA form, the CDR3 reads TGCGCCAGCAGTGATGGGACAGGAGGCTATGGCTACACCTTC.

The chain joins TRBV18 to TRBJ2-1; 14 nucleotides match TRBD2. CDR1 and CDR2 (germline): KGHSH, LQKENI. The ends lost 3 bases at V and 2 bases at J; junction bases unmatched: 3. This CDR3 is 17 amino acids long. The CDR3 loop reads CASSPPGLAGAYNEQFF. CDR3 in DNA: TGTGCCAGCTCACCTCCGGGACTAGCGGGAGCCTACAATGAGCAGTTCTTC.

The CDR3 bases are TGTGCCAGCAGTTTATCCGGGACAGTCTCCTACGAGCAGTACTTC. This encodes CASSLSGTVSYEQYF. The V call is TRBV27, the J call TRBJ2-7, with TRBD1 identical over 7 bases. V shed 0 bases and J 0 bases; nucleotides not matched to a gene: 2. Germline CDR1 and CDR2: MNHEY and SMNVEV (reference sequence). The CDR3 sequence is 15 residues long.

The chain carries TRBV13 and TRBJ2-5; 7 nucleotides line up with TRBD2. The CDR3 covers 16 residues. J gave up 3 bases and V 2 bases, and 9 bases lay outside the gene matches. CDR1 is PRHDT and CDR2 is FYEKMQ in the germline V gene (reference sequence). CDR3 protein: CASSLMSAGRKETQYF. In DNA form, the CDR3 reads TGTGCCAGCAGCTTAATGTCAGCGGGACGCAAAGAGACCCAGTACTTC. The variable domain in full, completed from reference TRBV13 and TRBJ2-5, reads AAGVIQSPRHLIKEKRETATLKCYPIPRHDTVYWYQQGPGQDPQFLISFYEKMQSDKGSIPDRFSAQQFSDYHSELNMSSLELGDSALYFCASSLMSAGRKETQYFGPGTRLLVL.

This clone has at least ten counts. V is TRBV5-1 and J is TRBJ2-5; D is possibly TRBD1 or TRBD2 (6 bases each). V gave up 5 bases and J gave up 1 base, with 18 bases separating them. The CDR3 totals 16 residues. Germline V gene data show CDR1 as SGHRS and CDR2 as YFSETQ. The CDR3, as DNA: TGCGCCAGCAGGCTTACCTGGGGGGCCAGCCAAGAGACCCAGTACTTC. Translating it yields CASRLTWGASQETQYF.

The V gene is TRBV5-1, the J gene TRBJ1-5; D might be TRBD1 (6 bases). Germline-derived CDR1 and CDR2 are SGHRS and YFSETQ. The V gene lost 1 base and the J gene lost 1 base, with 12 bases spanning the gap. The CDR3 is 16 residues long. CDR3 loop: CASSLSRRGSNQPQHF. The DNA for the CDR3 is TGCGCCAGCAGCTTGAGTCGCAGGGGCAGCAATCAGCCCCAGCATTTT.

This chain links TRBV14 with TRBJ2-2; 13 nucleotides agree with TRBD2. Germline values: CDR1 SGHDN, CDR2 FVKESK. The CDR3 runs 17 residues. The junction had 8 bases not matched to a gene; V was cut back by 6 bases and J by 4 bases. CDR3 coding DNA: TGTGCCAGCAGTCGAGAGGGACTAGCGGGATTCACCGGGGAGCTGTTTTTT. It encodes CASSREGLAGFTGELFF.

This chain joins TRBV28 and TRBJ1-5, with a possible D match to TRBD1 (6 bases). Germline assignment: CDR1 MDHEN and CDR2 SYDVKM. The CDR3 totals 15 residues. The V end lost 6 bases, the J end lost 5 bases, and 17 bases lay between the germline ends. The CDR3 is CASRPLQGMHQPQHF. For the CDR3, the DNA is TGTGCCAGCAGACCTCTCCAGGGGATGCATCAGCCCCAGCATTTT.

The V gene is TRBV20-1, the J gene TRBJ2-7; possibly TRBD1 or TRBD2 for D (5 bases each). Germline lookup yields CDR1 DFQATT and CDR2 SNEGSKA (reference sequence). The length of the CDR3 is 11 residues. V was shortened by 1 base and J by 5 bases, with 6 bases between the two germline ends. The CDR3 coding sequence is TGCAGTGCTAGAGGGGGGAACGAGCAGTACTTC. Translation: CSARGGNEQYF.

V is TRBV2 and J is TRBJ1-5; D ambiguous. Per the germline V gene, CDR1 is SNHLY and CDR2 is FYNNEI. CDR3 length: 10 amino acids. The ends were cut back, 8 bases at V and 7 bases at J, with 6 bases in the middle. CDR3 protein: CASGEQPQHF. In DNA form, the CDR3 reads TGTGCCAGCGGAGAACAGCCCCAGCATTTT.

This rearrangement joins TRBV7-9 to TRBJ2-3; 9 bases are a match to TRBD2. This CDR3 is 16 amino acids long. Germline values: CDR1 SEHNR, CDR2 FQNEAQ (reference sequence). J gave up 2 bases and V 2 bases, and 5 bases lay outside the gene matches. DNA for the CDR3: TGTGCCAGCAGCTTACACGCGGGAGGGCCCACAGATACGCAGTATTTT. Its translation is CASSLHAGGPTDTQYF.

As concerns this clone: Other DNA sequences within the sample encode an identical CDR3. This rearrangement joins TRBV4-1 to TRBJ2-7; 8 bases align to TRBD1. Trimming at V came to 2 bases and at J to 2 bases, leaving 2 bases not matched to a gene. In germline, CDR1 is MGHRA, CDR2 YSYEKL. This CDR3 has 14 amino acids. The CDR3 loop reads CASSQRTGTYEQYF. The CDR3 DNA follows: TGCGCCAGCAGCCAACGGACAGGGACCTACGAGCAGTACTTC.

Of note for this clone: A read error may be the cause here, since a much bigger clone is one base away. This sequence joins TRBV2 and TRBJ2-3, with D uncertain. Trimming stripped 4 bases from V and 0 bases from J, with 5 bases between. The CDR3 is made up of 13 amino acids. Germline CDR1 is SNHLY and CDR2 is FYNNEI. DNA of the CDR3: TGTGCCAGCAGTGGCGACAGCACAGATACGCAGTATTTT. It encodes CASSGDSTDTQYF.

This clone was seen a handful of times. The same CDR3 is also encoded by other DNA sequences in this sample. This rearrangement joins TRBV7-9 to TRBJ2-2; D is possibly TRBD2 (5 bases). Germline V gives CDR1 SEHNR, CDR2 FQNEAQ (reference sequence). With 3 bases removed from V and 9 bases from J, the gap between germline ends came to 8 bases. CDR3 length equals 12 residues. The CDR3 DNA follows: TGTGCCAGCAGCTTGGAGGTTTGGGAGCTGTTTTTT. Residues: CASSLEVWELFF.

The rearrangement links TRBV19 to TRBJ2-2; D is uncertain. Germline V lookup: CDR1 LNHDA, CDR2 SQIVND (reference sequence). This CDR3 spans 13 amino acids. Between the trimmed V and J ends, which lost 7 bases and 2 bases, there was a span of 8 bases. The CDR3 region is CASNVGNTGELFF. As DNA, the CDR3 is TGTGCCAGTAATGTTGGTAACACCGGGGAGCTGTTTTTT.

The rearrangement uses TRBV10-3 and TRBJ1-2; TRBD1 matches 7 bases. With 6 bases clipped from V and 3 bases from J, the junction kept 7 bases outside the gene matches. The CDR3 is 14 residues long. In germline, CDR1 is ENHRY, CDR2 SYGVKD. CDR3: CAISVEQGYYGYTF. CDR3 nucleotides: TGTGCCATCAGCGTAGAACAGGGGTACTATGGCTACACCTTC.